This T cell receptor beta chain emerged from a study of blood T cell repertoires in COVID-19 (dated by TCRdb to 2018 to 2021). With regard to the full study: Samples covering the acute and convalescent phases of COVID-19 were provided by collaborators in the United States, Italy and Spain. Where available, HLA class I and class II types were taken from metadata supplied by the sample provider and were not determined by assay-based typing. The prospective study material was composed of cDNA or gDNA derived from T cells, B-cell-depleted T cells, or PBMCs. Subjects who had been exposed to COVID-19, were actively infected with it, or had recovered from it provided the deeply sampled blood TCRbeta repertoires that made up the dataset. The repertoires were released in a freely available public database meant as a resource for research on the immune response to SARS-CoV-2. Nearly every sample came with metadata listing a de-identified subject ID, COVID-19 status, age in years and sex. The samples were drawn from two sources: the first 160 participants of the ongoing ImmuneRACE study, and about 1,300 subjects contributed by 6 global collaborators.

From the cysteine up to the phenylalanine, the CDR3 has a length of 13 residues. Here the CDR3 DNA is all that survives: 39 bases in frame from base 1. V gives up 1 base and J gives up 13 bases, and the segment between their germline ends measures 13 bases. Points on this clone: Its antigen target is currently unknown. No base quality values were provided; no much bigger clone lies one nucleotide off.

Overall study results and their limits: How much clinical and demographic metadata was included differed by source and by participant, and the metadata was provided uncurated.

TCRbeta CDR3 regions were amplified from genomic DNA using the immunoSEQ Assay, a bias-controlled multiplex PCR. The authors processed their data as follows. Within the assay, amplification of reference gene primers was used to estimate how many nucleated cells each sample contained. To quantify the absolute abundance of each unique TCRbeta CDR3 rearrangement, sequence reads were collapsed and filtered. For each sample, productive Simpson clonality was calculated as the square root of Simpson's diversity index across productive rearrangements. In its TCRdb copy, this immuneACCESS table keeps in-frame sequences only and misses some clones. Where compared with another copy, unresolved V genes explain less than half of these, and the others have no known cause. The V and J calls and clone size come from that table; D and trimming were worked out from the DNA. Within this sample are 210,000 or so clones, with about 90% of them counted one time only. Approximately 1.2% of the sample is taken by the ten largest.

Each collaborating institution followed its own protocols to collect whole blood in K2EDTA tubes. For TCRbeta analysis, collaborators shipped samples in one of three forms: frozen whole blood, isolated PBMCs, or DNA extracted from either of those sample types. The sequencing sample was made of peripheral blood. The sequence was collected from a man younger than 40 with acute or convalescent COVID-19. Recombination joined TRBV12-3 or TRBV12-4 with TRBJ1-4; a weak D assignment points to TRBD1 (6 bases agree). For the CDR3, the sequence is CASSLVSGEGLFF. The DNA sequence is as follows: TGTGCCAGCAGTTTAGTTTCAGGGGAGGGACTGTTTTTT.